This T cell receptor beta chain was documented in a study of blood T cell repertoires in COVID-19. Study details: The United States, Italy and Spain provided the acute and convalescent COVID-19 samples. T cells, B-cell-depleted T cells, or PBMCs supplied cDNA or gDNA.

Sequencing was performed with immunoSEQ multiplex PCR; in TCRdb, only in-frame clones are kept and a portion is missing. The sample has roughly 60,000 clones, 75% to 90% seen once. The clonotype comes from a human donor with acute or convalescent COVID-19. The donor label of this sample is uncertain. The sample consisted of peripheral blood.

The DNA of the CDR3 is TGTGCCACCCGGGGCACAGATACGCAGTATTTT. This gives the protein CATRGTDTQYF. This chain links TRBV6-5 with TRBJ2-3, with unresolved D. Germline CDR1 reads MNHEY; CDR2 reads SVGAGI. V was trimmed by 10 bases and J by 1 base, leaving 6 bases between them. There are 11 residues in the CDR3.